This TCR beta chain emerged from a study of CD8 T cells in Susac syndrome. When the RNA was reverse transcribed, random hexamers were used with an input of about 0.5 to 1 ug. The authors amplified TCR beta CDR3 across 54 Vbeta and 13 Jbeta using immunoSEQ multiplex PCR. Each CDR3 protein gets one entry after TCRdb re-called the immunoSEQ multiplex PCR reads with MiXCR. This sample has about 150,000 distinct CDR3 sequences, with approximately 96% found just once. Sequencing of TCR beta was carried out in blood CD8+ and CD4+ T cells. TEMRA cells were FACS-enriched, with CD8+ and CD4+ T cells isolated negatively. The CDR3 loop spans 10 amino acids. V was clipped by 4 bases and J by 7 bases, with 7 bases between them. CDR1 and CDR2 from the germline V gene are SQVTM and ANQGSEA.

The TCR was taken from a human donor with multiple sclerosis. Sequences were obtained from CD8+ T cells from PBMCs. The chain joins TRBV29-1 to TRBJ1-1; D is possibly TRBD1 (5 bases). The CDR3 nucleotides read TGCAGCGTTGGAAGGGGTGAAGCTTTCTTT. Translated: CSVGRGEAFF.